A single sample gave rise to the 25 T cell receptor beta chains below, sequenced in a study of vaccination and CD4 T cells after COVID-19 (dated by TCRdb to the early 2020s). The library relied on PCR. For sequencing, an Illumina iSeq 100 was employed. DNA from cultured CD4+ T cells underwent TCR sequencing with the Oncomine TCR Beta short-read assay at the Johns Hopkins FTIC core. Through fastp at Q25 and MiXCR, TCRdb rebuilt clones from the public reads, retaining in-frame beta chains. Rows are unified per CDR3 protein, each entry keeping the most common DNA and genes. The sample table shows under 15,000 distinct CDR3 sequences, and approximately 56% are seen once. Around 12% of the sample is held by the ten biggest clonotypes. No antigen has been identified for these receptors. Explained via the paper, the treatment or condition label denotes: roughly ten-day PBMC culture with coronavirus spike peptide pools or control peptides (ViraFEST assay).

Sequenced material: CD4+ T cells from blood, cultured in vitro. The source is a human donor who had recovered from COVID-19.

J is TRBJ2-4 and V is TRBV25-1; 8 positions match TRBD2. Germline lookup yields CDR1 MGHDK and CDR2 SYGVNS. Trimming at V came to 2 bases and at J to 8 bases, leaving 14 bases not matched to a gene. The CDR3 extends over 17 amino acids. CDR3 coding DNA: TGTGCCAGCAGTGAAAACAAACCGGGACTAGGGGGACACATTCAGTACTTC. Translating it yields CASSENKPGLGGHIQYF.

This clonotype was counted between two and nine times. This chain connects TRBV12-3 or TRBV12-4 to TRBJ2-1, with D hard to call. The V end lost 7 bases, the J end lost 0 bases, and 7 bases lay between the germline ends. The CDR3 covers 13 residues. CDR3 loop: CASTPSSYNEQFF. Here the CDR3 DNA reads TGTGCCAGCACTCCCAGCTCCTACAATGAGCAGTTCTTC.

This clonotype has just one count. V and J are TRBV2 and TRBJ2-2; the D is unclear. CDR1 is SNHLY, CDR2 FYNNEI, per germline. The CDR3 spans 14 residues. The V end was cut by 3 bases, the J end by 4 bases, with 9 bases between. CDR3 sequence reads: CASSEQTFTGELFF. The CDR3, as DNA: TGTGCCAGCAGTGAGCAGACATTCACCGGGGAGCTGTTTTTT.

This clonotype occurred a few times. The CDR3 region is CASSYGLGQNSDYGYTF. In DNA, the CDR3 is TGTGCCAGCAGTTACGGTCTGGGACAGAATTCGGACTATGGCTACACCTTC. The J gene is TRBJ1-2, the V gene TRBV6-5; TRBD1 matches 7 bases. CDR1 is MNHEY, CDR2 SVGAGI, per germline. This CDR3 region has 17 residues. Trimming cost V 2 bases and J 3 bases; bases outside gene matches: 12.

CDR3 sequence (DNA): TGTGCCAGCAGTGACCAGGGGGTAGATACGCAGTATTTT. It codes for CASSDQGVDTQYF. The chain joins TRBV2 to TRBJ2-3; 7 bases align to TRBD1. Trimming took 3 bases from V and 5 from J; bases not matched to a gene: 2. Germline CDR1 SNHLY, CDR2 FYNNEI. CDR3 length equals 13 residues.

This clonotype was counted only a few times. The chain carries TRBV24-1 and TRBJ2-5; no reliable D call. This CDR3 region has 13 residues. Trimming shortened V by 4 bases and J by 0 bases, and 5 bases separated the two germline ends. Germline assignment: CDR1 KGHDR and CDR2 SFDVKD. The CDR3 protein is CATSEFNQETQYF. The CDR3, as DNA: TGTGCCACCAGTGAGTTTAACCAAGAGACCCAGTACTTC.

The V call is TRBV20-1, the J call TRBJ1-1; D is perhaps TRBD1 (5 bases). CDR3 length equals 15 residues. Between the trimmed V and J ends, which lost 0 bases and 1 base, there was a span of 12 bases. Per the germline V gene, CDR1 is DFQATT and CDR2 is SNEGSKA (reference sequence). CDR3: CSARDPRTRNTEAFF. The CDR3 coding sequence is TGCAGTGCTAGAGACCCCCGGACACGGAACACTGAAGCTTTCTTT.

V gene TRBV4-2 combines with J gene TRBJ2-7; possible D gene TRBD2, 5 bases. Germline V gene data show CDR1 as LGHNA and CDR2 as YNFKEQ. CDR3 size: 15 residues. The ends were cut back, 1 base at V and 6 bases at J, with 16 bases in the middle. CDR3 residues: CASSQVTSEPGEQYF. The CDR3 coding sequence is TGTGCCAGCAGCCAAGTAACTAGTGAACCTGGCGAGCAGTACTTC.

The V and J genes are TRBV2 and TRBJ2-2, with 10 bases identical to TRBD2. CDR1 is SNHLY, CDR2 FYNNEI, per germline. The CDR3 consists of 15 residues. J lost 1 base, V lost 7 bases, and 3 bases had no gene match. CDR3 DNA sequence: TGTGCCAGCACCGGACTAGCGGTGAACACCGGGGAGCTGTTTTTT. Its protein is CASTGLAVNTGELFF.

V gene TRBV20-1 combines with J gene TRBJ1-1; perhaps TRBD1 as D (6 bases). The germline V gene has CDR1 DFQATT and CDR2 SNEGSKA (reference sequence). V was trimmed by 5 bases and J by 1 base, leaving 14 bases between them. CDR3 length: 14 amino acids. The CDR3 sequence is CSAPSGHSNTEAFF. In DNA, the CDR3 is TGCAGTGCTCCTTCGGGACACTCGAACACTGAAGCTTTCTTT.

This chain connects TRBV27 to TRBJ2-1; 10 positions agree with TRBD2. The germline gives CDR1 MNHEY, CDR2 SMNVEV (reference sequence). The CDR3 sequence is 16 residues long. V lost 2 bases, J lost 9 bases, and 10 bases stayed unmatched. This CDR3 is CASSLAWAAGGSEQFF. The CDR3 DNA reads TGTGCCAGCAGTTTAGCTTGGGCAGCGGGAGGGTCTGAGCAGTTCTTC.

The rearrangement uses TRBV7-8 and TRBJ2-2; D is perhaps TRBD1 (5 bases). This CDR3 spans 16 amino acids. Germline loops: CDR1 SGHVS, CDR2 FQNEAQ. Trimming took off 1 base at V and 4 bases at J, with 13 bases between the two ends. The CDR3 coding sequence is TGTGCCAGCAGCTTAGTCCCAGGGCCGGCCACCGGGGAGCTGTTTTTT. It encodes CASSLVPGPATGELFF. The full variable domain, with the rest looked up from reference TRBV7-8 and TRBJ2-2, is GAGVSQSPRYKVAKRGQDVALRCDPISGHVSLFWYQQALGQGPEFLTYFQNEAQLDKSGLPSDRFFAERPEGSVSTLKIQRTQQEDSAVYLCASSLVPGPATGELFFGEGSRLTVL.

This chain connects TRBV7-3 to TRBJ2-3, with TRBD2 matching 8 bases. The trim removed 6 bases at V and 2 bases at J, leaving 10 bases unmatched. Germline V lookup: CDR1 SGHTA, CDR2 FQGTGA. The CDR3 extends over 16 amino acids. In DNA form, the CDR3 reads TGTGCCAGCAGTCAAGGCAGCGGGAGCGACACAGATACGCAGTATTTT. Amino acids: CASSQGSGSDTDTQYF.

This chain joins TRBV30 and TRBJ1-1, with unresolved D. The CDR3 totals 13 residues. Germline V gene data show CDR1 as GTSNPN and CDR2 as SVGIG (reference sequence). V was clipped by 3 bases and J by 0 bases, with 8 bases between them. CDR3 protein: CAWSSNMNTEAFF. The CDR3 bases are TGTGCCTGGAGCTCTAATATGAACACTGAAGCTTTCTTT. Using reference TRBV30 and TRBJ1-1 for the parts outside the CDR3, the full variable domain is SQTIHQWPATLVQPVGSPLSLECTVEGTSNPNLYWYRQAAGRGLQLLFYSVGIGQISSEVPQNLSASRPQDRQFILSSKKLLLSDSGFYLCAWSSNMNTEAFFGQGTRLTVV.

This chain joins TRBV11-2 and TRBJ2-1; 13 nucleotides line up with TRBD2. CDR1 and CDR2 from the germline V gene are SGHAT and FQNNGV. The CDR3 contains 16 residues. V trimming: 3 bases; J trimming: 4 bases; junction bases outside the gene matches: 3. This chain's CDR3 is CASSLTSGRTYNEQFF. The CDR3 nucleotides read TGTGCCAGCAGCTTGACTAGCGGGAGGACGTACAATGAGCAGTTCTTC.

The J gene is TRBJ2-5, the V gene TRBV5-1, with 8 bases lining up with TRBD1. This CDR3 is 15 amino acids long. The germline CDR1 and CDR2 sequences are SGHRS and YFSETQ. After removal of 4 bases from V and 2 bases from J, the junction contained 7 bases not matched to a gene. The CDR3 nucleotides read TGCGCCAGCAGCCGGGACAGGAGAATTCAAGAGACCCAGTACTTC. Translating it yields CASSRDRRIQETQYF.

This clonotype has a handful of counts. The rearrangement links TRBV15 to TRBJ2-2, with 7 bases lining up with TRBD2. The junction had 3 bases not matched to a gene; V was cut back by 3 bases and J by 2 bases. From germline, CDR1 is LNHNV and CDR2 YYDKDF (reference sequence). The CDR3 sequence is 15 residues long. The CDR3 DNA reads TGTGCCACCAGCAGGGAGCGGGAAAACACCGGGGAGCTGTTTTTT. Translated: CATSRERENTGELFF.

This clonotype was found a few times. The chain uses TRBV20-1 and TRBJ1-1; D remains unclear. CDR3 length equals 14 residues. V dropped 6 bases and J dropped 6 bases, with 20 bases sitting between them. Germline CDR1 is DFQATT and CDR2 is SNEGSKA (reference sequence). The CDR3 DNA reads as TGCAGTGCGACCCCGCCTGGTAAGGGTCCTGAAGCTTTCTTT. Its translation is CSATPPGKGPEAFF.

A single count supports this clonotype. The chain carries TRBV6-1 and TRBJ2-1, with D perhaps matching TRBD2 (6 bases). The DNA end lines up better with TRBJ2-7; the J call may be wrong. CDR1 and CDR2 from the germline V gene are MNHNS and SASEGT. CDR3 length equals 14 residues. Here the CDR3 DNA reads TGTGCCAGCAGTCCGACTAGTCGGCCCTACGAGCAGTACTTC. Translation gives CASSPTSRPYEQYF.

The chain links TRBV15 to TRBJ1-1; the D gene is possibly TRBD1 (5 bases). The V and J ends lost 2 bases and 3 bases respectively, with 16 bases between them. The CDR3 is made up of 16 amino acids. Germline-derived CDR1 and CDR2 are LNHNV and YYDKDF (reference sequence). CDR3 region: CATSRPLQVWDTEAFF. The DNA for the CDR3 is TGTGCCACCAGCAGACCCTTACAGGTCTGGGACACTGAAGCTTTCTTT. The full variable domain, rest sourced from reference TRBV15 and TRBJ1-1, is DAMVIQNPRYQVTQFGKPVTLSCSQTLNHNVMYWYQQKSSQAPKLLFHYYDKDFNNEADTPDNFQSRRPNTSFCFLDIRSPGLGDTAMYLCATSRPLQVWDTEAFFGQGTRLTVV.

The chain couples TRBV6-2 or TRBV6-3 to TRBJ2-4; no clear D. Germline CDR1 is MNHEY and CDR2 is SVGEGT. This CDR3 is 16 amino acids long. Trimming removed 1 base at V and 1 base at J, with 11 bases between. In DNA, the CDR3 is TGTGCCAGCAGTTACTTTTTAGGGTCTGCCAAAAACATTCAGTACTTC. It specifies CASSYFLGSAKNIQYF.

This chain joins TRBV28 and TRBJ2-7, with D unclear. The CDR3 loop spans 12 amino acids. The germline V gene encodes CDR1 MDHEN and CDR2 SYDVKM. Trimming removed 4 bases at V and 2 bases at J, with 6 bases between. CDR3 amino acids: CASSSYTYEQYF. CDR3 DNA sequence: TGTGCCAGCAGTTCGTACACCTACGAGCAGTACTTC. Full variable domain (rest looked up from reference TRBV28 and TRBJ2-7): DVKVTQSSRYLVKRTGEKVFLECVQDMDHENMFWYRQDPGLGLRLIYFSYDVKMKEKGDIPEGYSVSREKKERFSLILESASTNQTSMYLCASSSYTYEQYFGPGTRLTVT.

V is TRBV28 and J is TRBJ2-7; D not resolved. This CDR3 region has 13 residues. Between the trimmed V and J ends, which lost 4 bases and 5 bases, there was a span of 12 bases. Per the germline V gene, CDR1 is MDHEN and CDR2 is SYDVKM. Here the CDR3 reads CASSSPRTNEQYF. The DNA for the CDR3 is TGTGCCAGCAGTTCCCCCCGTACAAACGAGCAGTACTTC.

This chain joins TRBV30 and TRBJ1-5; TRBD1 is a possible D gene (5 bases). The CDR3 spans 13 residues. Trimming pared 3 bases from V and 12 bases from J, leaving 18 bases between. Germline V gives CDR1 GTSNPN, CDR2 SVGIG (reference sequence). CDR3 residues: CAWSDGTGVIQHF. The CDR3 DNA reads TGTGCCTGGAGCGACGGGACGGGGGTCATCCAGCATTTT.

The chain joins TRBV6-5 to TRBJ1-4; D gene uncertain. V lost 3 bases, J lost 6 bases, and 17 bases lay in between. Germline CDR1 reads MNHEY; CDR2 reads SVGAGI. The CDR3 is 16 amino acids. The CDR3 here is CASSYSRVGGDEKLFF. The CDR3 nucleotides read TGTGCCAGCAGTTATTCTCGGGTAGGAGGAGATGAAAAACTGTTTTTT.